This T cell receptor (beta chain) was recorded in a study of Ad26.COV2.S vaccination and SARS-CoV-2 variants. Overall study: The authors gave Ad26.COV2.S intramuscularly, either once or twice 56 days apart.

Study-level points and caveats: Reports say spike-specific CD8+ and CD4+ T cell responses covered substantial breadth after vaccination. Vaccinees showed greater spike-specific TCR breadth than placebo recipients.

Treatment in this sample: around 19 received Ad26.COV2.S at low or high dose, single or two shots; about 5 received placebo; per-sample allocation not given. Specimens were obtained on day 63 following the first vaccine or placebo injection. Donation came from an adult in Boston who was aged 18-55 years. Details on this clone: Its cognate antigen is unknown.

TCRdb's table, derived via immunoSEQ multiplex PCR, lists solely in-frame clones and lacks some. This table holds approximately 480,000 clones, 87% found once. Germline assignment: CDR1 SGHRS and CDR2 YFSETQ. Trimming pared 5 bases from V and 1 base from J, leaving 8 bases between. CDR3 length: 13 amino acids. The receptor was isolated from a person between 18 and 60 years old who received the Ad26.COV2.S COVID-19 vaccine or a placebo. The specimen comprised peripheral blood, sampled in a trial of Ad26.COV2.S vaccine versus placebo. This chain uses TRBV5-1 with TRBJ2-3, with TRBD1 as a possible D gene (6 bases). The CDR3 nucleotides read TGCGCCAGCAGACGACAGGGCACAGATACGCAGTATTTT. Its protein product is CASRRQGTDTQYF.